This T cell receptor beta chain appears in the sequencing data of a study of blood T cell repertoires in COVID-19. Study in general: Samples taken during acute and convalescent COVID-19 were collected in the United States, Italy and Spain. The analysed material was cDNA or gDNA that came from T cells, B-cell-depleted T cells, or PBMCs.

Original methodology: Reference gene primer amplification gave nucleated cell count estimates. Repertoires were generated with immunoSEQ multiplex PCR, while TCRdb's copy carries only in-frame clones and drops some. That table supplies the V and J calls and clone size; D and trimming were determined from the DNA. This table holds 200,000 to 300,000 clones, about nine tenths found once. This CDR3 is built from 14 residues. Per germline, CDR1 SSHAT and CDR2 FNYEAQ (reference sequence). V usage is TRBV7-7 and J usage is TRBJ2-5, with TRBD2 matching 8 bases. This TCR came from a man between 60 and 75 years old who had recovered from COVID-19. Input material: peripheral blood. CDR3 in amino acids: CASGARGAEETQYF. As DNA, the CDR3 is TGTGCTAGCGGGGCTCGGGGGGCGGAAGAGACCCAGTACTTC.